This T cell receptor (beta chain) is from a study of T cells after posttransplantation cyclophosphamide. Peripheral blood was collected from the related graft donor on the marrow donation day. The data were produced by immunoSEQ multiplex PCR, yet TCRdb's version contains in-frame clones alone and is incomplete. The table includes about 46,000 clones, approximately 90% detected once. This clonotype was obtained from a woman aged 45 to 65 in good health and a related stem cell transplant donor. Material: PBMCs.

CDR3 residues: CASRENPTGTQYF. In DNA form, the CDR3 reads TGTGCCAGCAGGGAAAACCCAACGGGGACCCAGTACTTC. The genes are TRBV6-5 and TRBJ2-5; no reliable D call. Trimming stripped 6 bases from V and 7 bases from J, with 15 bases between. The germline V gene encodes CDR1 MNHEY and CDR2 SVGAGI. The CDR3 consists of 13 residues.